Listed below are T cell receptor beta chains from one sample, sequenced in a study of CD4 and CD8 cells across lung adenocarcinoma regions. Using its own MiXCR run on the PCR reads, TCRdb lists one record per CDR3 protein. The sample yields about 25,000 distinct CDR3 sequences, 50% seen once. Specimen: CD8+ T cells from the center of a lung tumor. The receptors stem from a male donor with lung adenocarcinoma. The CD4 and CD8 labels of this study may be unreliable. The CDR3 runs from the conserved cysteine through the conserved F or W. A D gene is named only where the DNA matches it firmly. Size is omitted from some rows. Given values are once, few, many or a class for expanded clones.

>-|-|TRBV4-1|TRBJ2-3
TGCGCCAGCAGCTCGAGGGTGGAGTACACAGATACGCAGTATTTT
CASSSRVEYTDTQYF
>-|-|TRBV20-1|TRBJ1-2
TGCAGTGCTAGAGATCTACAGGCCGGGGACTATGGCTACACCTTC
CSARDLQAGDYGYTF
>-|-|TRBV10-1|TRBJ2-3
TGCGCCAGCAGGGGGATAGGGGGAGGTGACAAAGATACCCAGTATTTT
CASRGIGGGDKDTQYF
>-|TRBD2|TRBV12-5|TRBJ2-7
TGTGCTAGTGGTTTGGGACTAGCGGGAGGTAATGAGCAGTACTTC
CASGLGLAGGNEQYF
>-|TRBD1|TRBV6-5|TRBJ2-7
TGTGCCAGCAGTTTAACACCAGGGGGCGCCTCCTACGAGCAGTACTTC
CASSLTPGGASYEQYF
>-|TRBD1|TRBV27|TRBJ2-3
TGTGCCAGCTCTAGAGGCAGGGGGGATACGCAGTATTTT
CASSRGRGDTQYF
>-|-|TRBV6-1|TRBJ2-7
TGTGCCGCGGGGGAAGGGGGGCGAGGCCCAGAGACGCAGTACTTC
CAAGEGGRGPETQYF
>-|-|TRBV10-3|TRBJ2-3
TGTGCCATCAGTGAGGCAACGGGGCTGAGTCGCACAGATATTCAGTACTTT
CAISEATGLSRTDIQYF
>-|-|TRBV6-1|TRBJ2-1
TGTGCCGGCAGTGAGGTTGTGGGGATAGATGAGCAGTTCTTC
CAGSEVVGIDEQFF
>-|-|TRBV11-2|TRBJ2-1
TGTGCCAGCAGCTTAGAACCTGGCCCGGCTTCTAAGCAGTTCTTC
CASSLEPGPASKQFF
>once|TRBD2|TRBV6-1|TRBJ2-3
TGTGCCAGCAGTGAGGGGGGGGGACTGACCCAGTACTTT
CASSEGGGLTQYF
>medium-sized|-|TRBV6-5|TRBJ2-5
TGTGCCAGCAGCTTAAACAGGGTCTGGGGGACCCAGTACTTC
CASSLNRVWGTQYF
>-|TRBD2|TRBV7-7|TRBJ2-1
TGTGCTAGCAGCTTAGAAGCGGGAGTCAGCTATGAGCAGTTCTTC
CASSLEAGVSYEQFF
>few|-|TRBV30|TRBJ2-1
TGTGCCTGGGTGGCCGGGACCTCCGTTTACAATGAGCAGTTCTTC
CAWVAGTSVYNEQFF
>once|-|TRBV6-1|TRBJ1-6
TGTGCCAGCAGTCAGACAGCCCCCCTCCACTTT
CASSQTAPLHF
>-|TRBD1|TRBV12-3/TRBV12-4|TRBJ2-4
TGTGCCAGCACCGACGGGACAGGGACGGTAGCAGCGGCCAACTACATTCAGTACTTC
CASTDGTGTVAAANYIQYF
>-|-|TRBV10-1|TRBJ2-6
TGCGCCAGCAGTGATCCGGGAGCTGGGGCCAACGTCCTGACTTTC
CASSDPGAGANVLTF
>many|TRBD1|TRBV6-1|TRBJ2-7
TGTGCCAGCAGTCCGCTGGGGACAGCCTACGAGCAGTACTTC
CASSPLGTAYEQYF
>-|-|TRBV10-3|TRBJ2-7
TGTGCCACTCTGGCCACTGTGGCATCCTACGAGCAGTACTTC
CATLATVASYEQYF
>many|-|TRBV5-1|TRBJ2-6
TGCGCCAGCAGCTTGGGACAATCTGGGGCCAACGTCCTGACTTTC
CASSLGQSGANVLTF
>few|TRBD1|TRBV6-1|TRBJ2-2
TGTGCCAGCAGAGGACAGGGGGCGGGGTCCGGGGAGCTGTTTTTT
CASRGQGAGSGELFF
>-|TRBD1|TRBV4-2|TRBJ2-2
TGTGCCAGCAGCCAAGATGGGGGACAGGGGGCTTCCGGGGAGCTGTTTTTT
CASSQDGGQGASGELFF
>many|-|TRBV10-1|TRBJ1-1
TGCGCCAGCATCTTGTACGGACAGATGAACACTGAAGCTTTCTTT
CASILYGQMNTEAFF
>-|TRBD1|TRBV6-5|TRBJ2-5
TGTGCCAGCAGTTATACCAGGGGGAAGGCGGAGACCCAGTACTTC
CASSYTRGKAETQYF
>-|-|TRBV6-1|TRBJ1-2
TGTGCCAGCAGTCCCGGGACACAGGGAGGCTACACCTTC
CASSPGTQGGYTF
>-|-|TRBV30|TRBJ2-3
TGTGCCTGGGCTTTGCCAGGGAGGCTTAGTACAGATACGCAGTATTTT
CAWALPGRLSTDTQYF
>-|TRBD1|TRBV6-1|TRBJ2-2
TGTGCCAGCAACGGACAGGGGGCAGGGACCGGGGAGCTGTTTTTT
CASNGQGAGTGELFF
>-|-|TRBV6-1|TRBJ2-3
TGTGCCAGCAAGGCAGTGTGCACCGATGAGCAGTATTTT
CASKAVCTDEQYF
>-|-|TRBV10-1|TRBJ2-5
TGCGCCAGCGGCCCCGGGCGTGACCCAGATACCCAGTACTTC
CASGPGRDPDTQYF
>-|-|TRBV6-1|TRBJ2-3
TGTGCCAGGGGGGTAGGGGCCCCAGACACGCAGTATTTC
CARGVGAPDTQYF
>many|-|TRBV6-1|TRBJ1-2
TGTGCCAGCAGGGGAGGGGTAGACTATGGCTACACCTTC
CASRGGVDYGYTF
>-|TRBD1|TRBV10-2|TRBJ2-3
TGCGGCAGCAGGGGGCTGTGGGGCAAAGATATGCAGTATTTC
CGSRGLWGKDMQYF
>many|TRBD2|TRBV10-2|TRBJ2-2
TGCGCCAGCAACAGCGGGACTTCCGGGGAGCTGTTTTTT
CASNSGTSGELFF
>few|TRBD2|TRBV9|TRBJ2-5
TGTGCCAGCAGCTCGCGGACTAGCGCCCAGACCCAGTACTTC
CASSSRTSAQTQYF
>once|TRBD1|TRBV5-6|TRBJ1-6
TGTGCCAGCAGCTTTGGGTGGACAGGGGGCAGTTCACCCCTCCACTTT
CASSFGWTGGSSPLHF
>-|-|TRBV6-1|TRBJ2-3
TGTGCCAGCAACGGGGTCGGCACCGGGAAGCAGTATTTT
CASNGVGTGKQYF
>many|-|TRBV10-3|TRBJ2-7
TGTGCCACCGCTCTAGGGCCCCTCTCCTACGAGCAGTACTTC
CATALGPLSYEQYF
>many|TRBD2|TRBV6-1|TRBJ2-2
TGTGCCAGCAGAATAGCGGGAGGGCCAACCGGGGAGCTGTTTTTT
CASRIAGGPTGELFF
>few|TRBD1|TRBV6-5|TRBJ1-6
TGTGCCAGCAGTTTCAACCAGGGGGCTGGTAATTCACCCCTCCACTTT
CASSFNQGAGNSPLHF
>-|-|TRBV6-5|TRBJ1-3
TGTGCCAGCAGTTCCATCACAGGGACTAGAAACACCATATATTTT
CASSSITGTRNTIYF